Listed below are T cell receptor beta chains from one sample, sequenced in a study of blood T cell repertoires in COVID-19. Sequenced by immunoSEQ multiplex PCR; TCRdb stores in-frame clones only, minus some. In the table there are some 390,000 clones, 75% to 90% of which are singletons. The specimen sequenced was peripheral blood. The receptors come from a middle-aged woman with COVID-19, enrolled during active disease. CDR3s include the opening cysteine and the closing phenylalanine or tryptophan. D genes are given only for firm matches. Clone size is not always given. Where it is, it says once, few, many or a class for expanded clones.

- | - | TRBJ2-7 | TRBV28 | 12 | TGTGCCAGCAGTTTAATGACTCTCGAGCAGTACTTC | CASSLMTLEQYF
TRBD1 | - | TRBJ1-1 | TRBV9 | 14 | TGTGCCAGCAGCCCCGGACAGGGAAGGGGTGAAGCTTTCTTT | CASSPGQGRGEAFF
TRBD2 | - | TRBJ2-2 | TRBV7-3 | 20 | TGTGCCAGCAGCTTAACGTGGCTACCTAGCGGGCGAATTAACACCGGGGAGCTGTTTTTT | CASSLTWLPSGRINTGELFF
- | once | TRBJ1-6 | TRBV4-1 | 17 | TGCGCCAGCAGCCAAGTTACAGGGAGCTCCTATAATTCACCCCTCCACTTT | CASSQVTGSSYNSPLHF
TRBD1 | - | TRBJ1-5 | TRBV5-1 | 16 | TGCGCCAGCAGCTTCCGGGACAGGGTACCCAATCAGCCCCAGCATTTT | CASSFRDRVPNQPQHF
TRBD1 | once | TRBJ1-1 | TRBV6-6 | 14 | TGTGCCAGCAGGGCCGGACAGGGTACCCCCATGTCTTTCTTT | CASRAGQGTPMSFF
- | - | TRBJ1-4 | TRBV4-3 | 14 | TGCGCCAGCAGCCAAGGGACAGATTGGGAAAAACTGTTTTTT | CASSQGTDWEKLFF
- | once | TRBJ2-3 | TRBV7-9 | 14 | TGTGCCAGCAGCCGACAGCCTAGCACAGATACGCAGTATTTT | CASSRQPSTDTQYF
- | - | TRBJ1-6 | TRBV5-1 | 18 | TGCGCCAGCAGCTCAGACAAGGTCCCCGGCTCCTATAATTCACCCCTCCACTTT | CASSSDKVPGSYNSPLHF
- | - | TRBJ1-1 | TRBV27 | 13 | TGTGCCAGCAGTAGAAGACAGCCGGCCGAAGCTTTCTTT | CASSRRQPAEAFF
TRBD2 | - | TRBJ2-5 | TRBV10-2 | 16 | TGCGCCAGCAGGCCGGGCAGCGGGGGGCCTCAAGAGACCCAGTACTTC | CASRPGSGGPQETQYF
- | - | TRBJ2-6 | TRBV30 | 17 | TGTGCCTGGATGACAGTTCGGGCGTCCTCTGGGGCCAACGTCCTGACTTTC | CAWMTVRASSGANVLTF
- | once | TRBJ2-7 | TRBV5-8 | 13 | TGTGCCAGCAGCTTGGATATCCTCTACGAGCAGTACTTC | CASSLDILYEQYF
- | - | TRBJ2-7 | TRBV29-1 | 17 | TGCAGCGTTGAAGAGGAGAGAGGAGGGGTAGACTCCTACGAGCAGTACTTC | CSVEEERGGVDSYEQYF
- | - | TRBJ1-3 | TRBV28 | 17 | TGTGCCAGCAGTTCACTCCACTGGACGGGAGTGCGAAACACCATATATTTT | CASSSLHWTGVRNTIYF
- | - | TRBJ1-5 | TRBV20-1 | 14 | TGCAGTGCTAGTGGAGGTAATAGCAATCAGCCCCAGCATTTT | CSASGGNSNQPQHF
- | - | TRBJ1-1 | TRBV9 | 14 | TGTGCCAGCAGCGTCACCTCACAGAACACTGAAGCTTTCTTT | CASSVTSQNTEAFF
- | - | TRBJ1-1 | TRBV11-3 | 15 | TGTGCCAGCAGCCAAGGCTATGGGGCGTACACTGAAGCTTTCTTT | CASSQGYGAYTEAFF
- | - | TRBJ2-4 | TRBV29-1 | 13 | TGCAGCGGCTACAGGGAGGGCAAAAACATTCAGTACTTC | CSGYREGKNIQYF
TRBD1 | - | TRBJ1-5 | TRBV4-3 | 15 | TGCGCCAGCAGCCACGACAGGGGAGGGGGTCAGCCCCAGCATTTT | CASSHDRGGGQPQHF
TRBD1 | - | TRBJ2-7 | TRBV28 | 17 | TGTGCCAGCAGTTTTGATCGGGCAGGGGGCACGTTCAACGAGCAGTACTTC | CASSFDRAGGTFNEQYF
- | - | TRBJ1-5 | TRBV3-1/TRBV3-2 | 15 | TGTGCCAGCAGCCAAGTAGGGAGCGGGAATCAGCCCCAGCATTTT | CASSQVGSGNQPQHF
- | - | TRBJ1-1 | TRBV11-3 | 14 | TGTGCCAGCAGCTTAGTCGGGGGGAACACTGAAGCTTTCTTT | CASSLVGGNTEAFF
TRBD1 | once | TRBJ1-2 | TRBV7-9 | 17 | TGTGCCAGCACCCTAGGACAGGGGCGGCAGGGGAACTATGGCTACACCTTC | CASTLGQGRQGNYGYTF
TRBD2 | - | TRBJ2-5 | TRBV28 | 13 | TGTGCCAGCAAGGGAGGGCAACAAGAGACCCAGTACTTC | CASKGGQQETQYF
TRBD1 | - | TRBJ1-1 | TRBV9 | 13 | TGTGCCAGCAGCGCAGGGGGTAACACTGAAGCTTTCTTT | CASSAGGNTEAFF
TRBD2 | - | TRBJ2-7 | TRBV27 | 17 | TGTGCCAGCAGTTTATCTCGCGGAAGCGGGGCTTACTACGAGCAGTACTTC | CASSLSRGSGAYYEQYF
TRBD2 | - | TRBJ2-7 | TRBV10-2 | 13 | TGCGCCAGCAGTCCCGGGAGGAACTACGAGCAGTACTTC | CASSPGRNYEQYF
- | - | TRBJ1-6 | TRBV7-2 | 16 | TGTGCCAGCAGCTTAGGGGGGGGTAGGTCGGATTCACCCCTCCACTTT | CASSLGGGRSDSPLHF
TRBD2 | - | TRBJ2-1 | TRBV7-6 | 20 | TGTGCCAGCAGCAGCTTCCCCGGACTAGCGGGGGGGACATCCTACAATGAGCAGTTCTTC | CASSSFPGLAGGTSYNEQFF
- | - | TRBJ2-2 | TRBV5-1 | 16 | TGCGCCAGCAGCTTGGCCCGAGCGAGTCGTACCGGGGAGCTGTTTTTT | CASSLARASRTGELFF
TRBD1 | - | TRBJ2-7 | TRBV27 | 13 | TGTGCCAGCAGTTCGAGACAGGGTTCCGAGCAGTACTTC | CASSSRQGSEQYF
- | - | TRBJ1-5 | TRBV21-1 | 18 | TGTGCCAGCAGCGAAGAGACGAGACAGTTGTATAGCAATCAGCCCCAGCATTTT | CASSEETRQLYSNQPQHF
TRBD1 | - | TRBJ1-2 | TRBV11-2 | 17 | TGTGCCAGCAGTGGCCTCCGGGACAGGTCGGGGGCTTATGGCTACACCTTC | CASSGLRDRSGAYGYTF
- | - | TRBJ1-1 | TRBV18 | 15 | TGTGCCAGCTCACCCGTGACAGGCCCGAACACTGAAGCTTTCTTT | CASSPVTGPNTEAFF
- | - | TRBJ2-2 | TRBV7-2 | 15 | TGTGCCAGCAGCTATGGCGGGTTAGCAACCGGGGAGCTGTTTTTT | CASSYGGLATGELFF
- | - | TRBJ1-2 | TRBV7-3 | 13 | TGTGCCAGCAGCTTGGCCGGCGGGAATGGCTACACCTTC | CASSLAGGNGYTF
TRBD1 | - | TRBJ1-6 | TRBV19 | 14 | TGTGCCAGTACTAGGACAGGGTGGAATTCACCCCTCCACTTT | CASTRTGWNSPLHF
TRBD1 | few | TRBJ1-3 | TRBV7-2 | 14 | TGTGCCAGCAGCGTGGACAGGGGCGGAAACACCATATATTTT | CASSVDRGGNTIYF
- | - | TRBJ2-1 | TRBV25-1 | 14 | TGTGCCAGCAGTGACCTAAGGGGTCGCAATGAGCAGTTCTTC | CASSDLRGRNEQFF
- | - | TRBJ1-2 | TRBV7-9 | 18 | TGTGCCAGCAGCTTTTACCGGGGAGCTGAACACTCCTCTGATGGCTACACCTTC | CASSFYRGAEHSSDGYTF
- | - | TRBJ1-4 | TRBV5-4 | 15 | TGTGCCAGCAGCTTCTCAGGACAGCCCGATGAAAAACTGTTTTTT | CASSFSGQPDEKLFF
- | - | TRBJ2-2 | TRBV6-5 | 14 | TGTGCCAGCAGTTACACTCAGGGCTCCGGGGAGCTGTTTTTT | CASSYTQGSGELFF
- | - | TRBJ1-4 | TRBV4-3 | 16 | TGCGCCAGCAGCCAAGATAGGGGTAATGCCAATGAAAAACTGTTTTTT | CASSQDRGNANEKLFF
- | - | TRBJ2-7 | TRBV21-1 | 15 | TGTGCCAGCAGCCCACCGTGGCAGAACTCCTACGAGCAGTACTTC | CASSPPWQNSYEQYF
- | - | TRBJ1-2 | TRBV7-9 | 15 | TGTGCCAGCAGTTTGAGCGGGGTTCGTAACTATGGCTACACCTTC | CASSLSGVRNYGYTF
- | - | TRBJ1-5 | TRBV28 | 14 | TGTGCCAGCAGTCTTAAAAGACATGGTCAGCCCCAGCATTTT | CASSLKRHGQPQHF
TRBD2 | - | TRBJ2-7 | TRBV11-2 | 16 | TGTGCCAGCAGCCGTCCTGGACTAGGAGTTAGCCACGAGCAGTACTTC | CASSRPGLGVSHEQYF